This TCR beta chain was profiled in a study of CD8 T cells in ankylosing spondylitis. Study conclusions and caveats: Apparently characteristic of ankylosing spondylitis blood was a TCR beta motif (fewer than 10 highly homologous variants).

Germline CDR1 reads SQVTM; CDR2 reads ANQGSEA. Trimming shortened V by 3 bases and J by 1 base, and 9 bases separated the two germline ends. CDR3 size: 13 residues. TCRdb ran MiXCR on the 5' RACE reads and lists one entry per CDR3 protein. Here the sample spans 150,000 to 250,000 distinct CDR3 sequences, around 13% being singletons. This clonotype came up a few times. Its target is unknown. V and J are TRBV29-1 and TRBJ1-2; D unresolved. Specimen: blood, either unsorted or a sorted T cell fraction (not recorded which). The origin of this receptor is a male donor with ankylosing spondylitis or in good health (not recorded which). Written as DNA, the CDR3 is TGCAGCGTTGACAGCACGATTAACTATGGCTACACCTTC. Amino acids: CSVDSTINYGYTF.